This is a list of T cell receptor beta chains from one sample in a study of T cells in Graves' hyperthyroidism and ophthalmopathy. TCRdb re-called the multiplex PCR reads with MiXCR, one entry per CDR3 protein. The table lists roughly 380,000 distinct CDR3 sequences, approximately 13% of them singletons. Sequencing used blood. The receptors derive from a man aged 25 to 45 with Graves' hyperthyroidism that later progressed to Graves' ophthalmopathy. The CDR3 runs from the conserved cysteine through the conserved F or W. Each record gives: J gene, D gene, clone size, V gene, CDR3 DNA, CDR3 protein. The D gene is left open where the match is weak. Expanded clones get a size class; other rows say once, few or many, or leave the size out.

>TRBJ1-2|-|-|TRBV20-1
TGCAGTGCCGGAATAGGCAGCTATGGCTACACCTTC
CSAGIGSYGYTF
>TRBJ1-2|-|-|TRBV19
TGTGCCAGTAGTAGTTCGTGGGCGTTGGTCTATGGCTACACCTTC
CASSSSWALVYGYTF
>TRBJ2-4|TRBD2|few|TRBV20-1
TGCAGTGCTAGAGATCCAGCGGGGGGGCGTTGGGCCAAAAACATTCAGTACTTC
CSARDPAGGRWAKNIQYF
>TRBJ2-7|TRBD1|-|TRBV29-1
TGCAGCGCAGAGACAGGGAGACAGTACTTC
CSAETGRQYF
>TRBJ1-5|-|few|TRBV18
TGTGCCAGCTCACCTATACAGAGTAGCAATCAGCCCCAGCATTTT
CASSPIQSSNQPQHF
>TRBJ2-1|-|few|TRBV27
TGTGCCAGCACCGGCCTGGGGGAAGACAATGAGCAGTTCTTC
CASTGLGEDNEQFF
>TRBJ1-6|TRBD1|few|TRBV6-6
TGTGCCAGCAGTTACAAAGGGGGCGCGGTTAATTCACCCCTCCACTTT
CASSYKGGAVNSPLHF
>TRBJ2-7|TRBD1|-|TRBV5-6
TGTGCCAGCAGCTTCCGGGACAGGGGAGCCTACGAGCAGTACTTC
CASSFRDRGAYEQYF
>TRBJ2-2|TRBD1|-|TRBV11-3
TGTGCCAGCAGCGACAGACAGGGGGCAAAAACCGGGGAGCTGTTTTTT
CASSDRQGAKTGELFF
>TRBJ1-2|-|-|TRBV6-1
TGTGCCAGCGATTTCCGGGACAACTATGGCTACACCTTC
CASDFRDNYGYTF
>TRBJ2-6|-|-|TRBV3-1
TGTGCCAGCAGCCTCCTACAGTCTAGCGCCTCAGGTGGGGCCAACGTCCTGACTTTC
CASSLLQSSASGGANVLTF
>TRBJ1-1|-|many|TRBV10-2
TGCGCCAGCAGTGCGATGGAAAACCGGGACACTGAAGCTTTCTTT
CASSAMENRDTEAFF
>TRBJ2-5|-|many|TRBV10-3
TGTGCCACCCAAGGATCCTCCGGGACCCAGTACTTC
CATQGSSGTQYF
>TRBJ2-1|TRBD1|many|TRBV20-1
TGCAGTGCTTCCGGGACAGGGGGTTCGAATGAGCAGTTCTTC
CSASGTGGSNEQFF
>TRBJ2-7|TRBD2|many|TRBV20-1
TGCAGTGCTAGCGGCGGGAGCTACTACGAGCAGTACTTC
CSASGGSYYEQYF
>TRBJ2-5|TRBD2|-|TRBV4-1
TGCGCCAGCAGCGACAGACTAGCGGGGGAACAAGAGACCCAGTACTTC
CASSDRLAGEQETQYF
>TRBJ2-3|TRBD2|many|TRBV24-1
TGTGCCACCAGTGATACCGGGGGGGTCACAGATACGCAGTATTTT
CATSDTGGVTDTQYF
>TRBJ2-3|TRBD1|many|TRBV28
TGTGCCAGCAGTTTACCCGACAGGGGACGTTCCACGCAGTATTTT
CASSLPDRGRSTQYF
>TRBJ2-7|-|many|TRBV6-5
TGTGCCAGCAGTTCCTCGGGGGCGAGCTCCTACGAGCAGTACTTC
CASSSSGASSYEQYF
>TRBJ1-6|-|-|TRBV7-2
TGTGCCAGCAGCTTAGACCAGTGGGGAGGTTCACCCCTCCACTTT
CASSLDQWGGSPLHF
>TRBJ2-3|-|-|TRBV9
TGCGCCAGCAGCTTGGGACAAAGCACAGATACGCAGTGTTTT
CASSLGQSTDTQCF
>TRBJ1-2|-|many|TRBV15
TGTGCCACCAGCAGCTTCACTGATGGCTACACCTTC
CATSSFTDGYTF
>TRBJ1-5|-|many|TRBV5-1
TGCGCCAGCAGCTCGGACGGACTTGACAATCAGCCCCAGCATTTT
CASSSDGLDNQPQHF
>TRBJ1-2|-|-|TRBV12-5
TGTGCTAGTGGTGGATTTGAGGGAGCGGGGGGCTACACCTTC
CASGGFEGAGGYTF
>TRBJ1-5|TRBD1|many|TRBV20-1
TGCAGTGCCCACGACAGGGAGCGCAATCAGCCCCAGCATTTT
CSAHDRERNQPQHF
>TRBJ2-1|-|many|TRBV5-1
TGCGCCAGCGGGATCAGTCGTTACTATGAGCAGTTCTTC
CASGISRYYEQFF
>TRBJ2-1|TRBD2|-|TRBV18
TGTGCCAGCTCACCGACGGGGGGACTCTACAATGAGCAGTTCTTC
CASSPTGGLYNEQFF
>TRBJ1-5|-|few|TRBV20-1
TGCAGTGCTGGAGGCCATAGCAATCAGCCCCAGCATTTT
CSAGGHSNQPQHF
>TRBJ2-5|-|many|TRBV7-2
TGTGCCAGCAGCTCAGAACCCCAGCCCCAAGAGACCCAGTACTTC
CASSSEPQPQETQYF
>TRBJ1-4|-|many|TRBV28
TGTGCCAGCAGTGCCCAAGATGAAAAACTGTTTTTT
CASSAQDEKLFF
>TRBJ1-3|-|-|TRBV28
TGTGCCAGCAGCCCCATATATGGGGGCTACTCTGGAAACACCATATATTTT
CASSPIYGGYSGNTIYF
>TRBJ2-7|-|many|TRBV11-3
TGTGCCAGCAGCTTAGGTCTAGCACTCTACGAGCAGTACTTC
CASSLGLALYEQYF
>TRBJ1-5|-|few|TRBV10-2
TGCGCCAGCAGTGAGTCAGGGCTCCAGCCCCAGCATTTT
CASSESGLQPQHF
>TRBJ2-3|TRBD2|few|TRBV29-1
TGCAGCGTCCCCCGGGGGGGCCTGGGAGATACGCAGTATTTT
CSVPRGGLGDTQYF
>TRBJ1-2|-|-|TRBV7-9
TGTGCCAGCAGCTTAGCAGGGACGGTTTTAGGAGGCTACACCTTC
CASSLAGTVLGGYTF
>TRBJ2-5|-|many|TRBV2
TGTGCCAGCAGCAGAGCTCAGGCCGAGGGGGAGACCCAGTACTTC
CASSRAQAEGETQYF
>TRBJ2-7|-|many|TRBV30
TGTGCCTGGAGTGTCGGGGAGTCGGAGTACTTC
CAWSVGESEYF
>TRBJ1-2|-|many|TRBV6-1
TGTGCCAGCAGTGACTCAGGATGGGCCGGCTACACCTTC
CASSDSGWAGYTF
>TRBJ2-7|TRBD1|many|TRBV6-1
TGTGCCAGCAGTGCCACAGGGGGGACGTCCTCCTACGAGCAGTACTTC
CASSATGGTSSYEQYF